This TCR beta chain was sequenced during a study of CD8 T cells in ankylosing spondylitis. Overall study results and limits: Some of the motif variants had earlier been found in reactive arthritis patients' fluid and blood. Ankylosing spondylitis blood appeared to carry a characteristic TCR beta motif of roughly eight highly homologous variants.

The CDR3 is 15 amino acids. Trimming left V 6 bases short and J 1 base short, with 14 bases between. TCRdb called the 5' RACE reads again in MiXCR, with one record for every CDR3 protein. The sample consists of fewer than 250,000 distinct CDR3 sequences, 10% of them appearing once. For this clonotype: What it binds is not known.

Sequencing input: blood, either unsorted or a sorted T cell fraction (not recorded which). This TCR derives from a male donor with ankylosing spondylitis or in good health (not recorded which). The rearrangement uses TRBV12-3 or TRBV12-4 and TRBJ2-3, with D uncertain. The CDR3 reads CASSPNNGRTDTQYF. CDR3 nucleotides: TGTGCCAGCAGCCCCAATAACGGTCGCACAGATACGCAGTATTTT.